What follows are 8 T cell receptor beta chains derived from one specimen sequenced in a study of blood T cell repertoires in COVID-19. This table comes from immunoSEQ multiplex PCR, and its TCRdb copy is limited to in-frame clones, with some not included. The sample contains around 250,000 clones, around 84% of which appear only once. Sequencing was performed on peripheral blood. Every receptor here comes from a woman in her sixties or seventies with active or convalescent COVID-19.

CDR3 sequence (DNA): TGCGCCAGCACCATGGAGGCGGGCGGAGAGACCCAGTACTTC. Protein: CASTMEAGGETQYF. The chain couples TRBV5-1 to TRBJ2-5; possible D gene TRBD2, 5 bases. Trimming shortened V by 6 bases and J by 4 bases, and 16 bases separated the two germline ends. CDR3 length: 14 amino acids. Germline-derived CDR1 and CDR2 are SGHRS and YFSETQ.

The rearrangement joins TRBV12-3 or TRBV12-4 to TRBJ1-1; D remains ambiguous. Trimming cost V 7 bases and J 6 bases, with 15 bases left between them. The CDR3 is 13 residues long. In nucleotides, the CDR3 is TGTGCCAGCATCTTCTCTAGCTCCGCTGAAGCTTTCTTT. The encoded protein is CASIFSSSAEAFF.

The J gene is TRBJ1-1, the V gene TRBV7-2; 10 bases align to TRBD1. J was trimmed by 9 bases and V by 6 bases; bases with no gene match: 13. CDR1 is SGHTA and CDR2 is FQGNSA in the germline V gene. This CDR3 is 15 amino acids long. CDR3 bases: TGTGCCAGCAGGCTTCCGACAGGGGGCTCCCCGAAAGCTTTCTTT. Its translation is CASRLPTGGSPKAFF. Full variable domain (remainder filled in from reference TRBV7-2 and TRBJ1-1): GAGVSQSPSNKVTEKGKDVELRCDPISGHTALYWYRQSLGQGLEFLIYFQGNSAPDKSGLPSDRFSAERTGGSVSTLTIQRTQQEDSAVYLCASRLPTGGSPKAFFGQGTRLTVV.

The V and J genes are TRBV25-1 and TRBJ2-3; possible D gene TRBD2, 6 bases. Trimming cost V 5 bases and J 0 bases, with 15 bases left between them. Germline loops: CDR1 MGHDK, CDR2 SYGVNS. This CDR3 is built from 16 residues. In DNA, the CDR3 is TGTGCCAGCAGTCGAGGGACTCTTAGAAGCACAGATACGCAGTATTTT. Translating gives CASSRGTLRSTDTQYF.

This clone occurred once. The V gene is TRBV7-3, the J gene TRBJ1-2, with 11 bases fitting TRBD1. This CDR3 has 16 residues. From germline, CDR1 is SGHTA and CDR2 FQGTGA. J lost 4 bases, V lost 2 bases, and 6 bases had no gene match. The CDR3 sequence: CASSLLPGTGGYGYTF. As DNA, the CDR3 is TGTGCCAGCAGCTTATTACCCGGGACAGGGGGCTATGGCTACACCTTC.

This clone came up once. The chain employs TRBV5-6 and TRBJ2-5; tentatively, D is TRBD2 (5 bases). From germline, CDR1 is SGHDT and CDR2 YYEEEE. The CDR3 covers 13 residues. V lost 7 bases, J lost 7 bases, and 17 bases lay in between. In nucleotides, the CDR3 is TGTGCCAGCGACTCCGGGAATTCGGGGACCCAGTACTTC. Translated, it gives CASDSGNSGTQYF.

The chain joins TRBV19 to TRBJ2-1; 7 bases are shared with TRBD1. V lost 8 bases and J lost 5; bases outside the gene matches: 6. The CDR3 is made up of 13 amino acids. The germline V gene has CDR1 LNHDA and CDR2 SQIVND (reference sequence). The CDR3 protein is CASSFGTDNEQFF. As DNA, the CDR3 is TGTGCCAGTTCCTTCGGGACAGACAATGAGCAGTTCTTC.

This chain joins TRBV27 and TRBJ2-7; D is perhaps TRBD1 (6 bases). This CDR3 comprises 13 residues. With 3 bases removed from V and 4 bases from J, the gap between germline ends came to 10 bases. Germline V gene sequence: CDR1 MNHEY, CDR2 SMNVEV (reference sequence). This CDR3 reads CASSFGTRYEQYF. For the CDR3, the DNA is TGTGCCAGCAGTTTCGGGACAAGATACGAGCAGTACTTC.